This passage covers 20 T cell receptor beta chains from one sample sequenced in a study of early T cells in non-severe SARS-CoV-2 infection. TCRdb redid the calling of the 5' RACE reads with MiXCR, one entry per CDR3 protein. The sample lists roughly 51,000 distinct CDR3 sequences; 5.5% to 6.5% were seen once. The input for sequencing was whole blood, taken at baseline. The receptors here all came from an adult who was a healthcare worker with PCR-confirmed SARS-CoV-2 infection or an uninfected control (not recorded which).

This clonotype was detected a few times. The chain is built from TRBV13 and TRBJ2-1; D ambiguous. The CDR3 sequence is 14 residues long. V was trimmed by 10 bases and J by 1 base, leaving 14 bases between them. CDR1 and CDR2 (germline): PRHDT, FYEKMQ (reference sequence). CDR3 in amino acids: CATIKQTSYNEQFF. The CDR3 DNA reads TGTGCCACAATCAAGCAGACATCCTACAATGAGCAGTTCTTC.

At least ten counts were recorded for this clonotype. J is TRBJ2-7 and V is TRBV7-2; D is undetermined. The CDR3 runs 14 residues. V lost 1 base, J lost 5 bases, and 12 bases lay in between. CDR1 and CDR2 (germline): SGHTA, FQGNSA. The DNA of the CDR3 is TGTGCCAGCAGCTTAGGTCCTCAGCAGAACGAGCAGTACTTC. It is translated as CASSLGPQQNEQYF.

The sample holds many counts of this clonotype. The V and J genes are TRBV5-1 and TRBJ1-3; 7 bases agree with TRBD1. The trim removed 0 bases at V and 1 base at J, leaving 4 bases unmatched. CDR1 and CDR2 from the germline V gene are SGHRS and YFSETQ. The CDR3 is 16 amino acids. The CDR3 nucleotides read TGCGCCAGCAGCTTGGGCTACAGGGGTTCTGGAAACACCATATATTTT. This encodes CASSLGYRGSGNTIYF.

The table lists this clonotype with a few counts. The V gene is TRBV6-2 or TRBV6-3, the J gene TRBJ2-7; 8 nucleotides align to TRBD2. CDR1 is MNHEY, CDR2 SVGEGT, per germline. CDR3 size: 14 residues. Unmatched junction bases numbered 7, after V lost 5 bases and J lost 4 bases. Here the CDR3 DNA reads TGTGCCAGCAGTCCGGACCGCGGGGGGTACGAGCAGTACTTC. This sequence encodes CASSPDRGGYEQYF.

In nucleotides, the CDR3 is TGTGCCAGCAGCCAGGGGGCGGCCACTGAAGCTTTCTTT. This gives the protein CASSQGAATEAFF. This chain connects TRBV3-1 to TRBJ1-1; maybe TRBD1 (6 bases). Germline loops: CDR1 LGHDT, CDR2 YNNKEL (reference sequence). The V end lost 3 bases, the J end lost 4 bases, and 9 bases lay between the germline ends. The CDR3 is 13 amino acids.

This clonotype was observed at least ten times. The rearrangement joins TRBV11-2 to TRBJ2-7; no definite D call. Trimming took 7 bases from V and 0 from J, leaving 16 bases between them. Germline V gives CDR1 SGHAT, CDR2 FQNNGV. The CDR3 has 15 amino acids. In nucleotides, the CDR3 is TGTGCCAGCACCCCCTCCTGGGGAAGCTCCTACGAGCAGTACTTC. This translates into CASTPSWGSSYEQYF.

The table lists this clonotype with many counts. V gene TRBV13 combines with J gene TRBJ2-3, with 8 bases matching TRBD1. The germline V gene encodes CDR1 PRHDT and CDR2 FYEKMQ (reference sequence). CDR3 length equals 15 residues. V dropped 5 bases and J dropped 4; count of bases not matched to a gene: 8. CDR3 in amino acids: CASSLTGERSDTQYF. The CDR3 region has the DNA TGTGCCAGCAGCCTGACAGGGGAAAGATCAGATACGCAGTATTTT.

The V and J genes are TRBV12-3 or TRBV12-4 and TRBJ1-3, with D possibly TRBD1 on 5 matching bases. The CDR3 consists of 15 residues. The germline V and J ends were trimmed by 4 bases and 0 bases, with 10 bases remaining between them. The CDR3 spells CASSSGGSSGNTIYF. As DNA, the CDR3 is TGTGCCAGCAGTTCGGGGGGGAGCTCTGGAAACACCATATATTTT.

This clonotype was seen repeatedly, ten times or more. V usage is TRBV18 and J usage is TRBJ2-5, with D perhaps TRBD2 (6 bases). The CDR3 length is 18 residues. Trimming removed 3 bases from V and 5 bases from J, with 25 bases in between. Per germline, CDR1 KGHSH and CDR2 LQKENI. The CDR3 nucleotides read TGTGCCAGCTCACCTTCTGGGGCTAGCGTCGGAACTCGGGAGACCCAGTACTTC. This encodes CASSPSGASVGTRETQYF.

This clonotype was observed many times. The CDR3 sequence is CASSQEGQVTDTQYF. The CDR3 region has the DNA TGCGCCAGCAGCCAAGAGGGACAAGTCACAGATACGCAGTATTTT. The rearrangement joins TRBV4-3 to TRBJ2-3; tentatively, D is TRBD1 (6 bases). Per germline, CDR1 LGHNA and CDR2 YSLEER. The V end lost 0 bases, the J end lost 2 bases, and 9 bases lay between the germline ends. The CDR3 contains 15 residues.

This clonotype was counted at least ten times. The CDR3 loop reads CSVEAGWGEAFF. CDR3 in DNA: TGCAGCGTTGAAGCCGGATGGGGTGAAGCTTTCTTT. The chain carries TRBV29-1 and TRBJ1-1; unclear D gene. V shed 1 base and J shed 7 bases, with 10 bases lying between them. Germline CDR1 SQVTM, CDR2 ANQGSEA. The CDR3 runs 12 residues.

On this clonotype: The junction departs from germline at one end; a sequencing error may be responsible. V and J are TRBV11-2 and TRBJ2-3; possibly TRBD2 for D (6 bases). Germline assignment: CDR1 SGHAT and CDR2 FQNNGV. There are 16 residues in the CDR3. The CDR3 spells CVSSLGGETSASTQYF. The CDR3 DNA follows: TGTGTCAGCAGCTTAGGCGGGGAAACTAGTGCATCAACGCAGTATTTT. The full variable domain, rest sourced from reference TRBV11-2 and TRBJ2-3, is EAGVAQSPRYKIIEKRQSVAFWCNPISGHATLYWYQQILGQGPKLLIQFQNNGVVDDSQLPKDRFSAERLKGVDSTLKIQPAKLEDSAVYLCVSSLGGETSASTQYFGPGTRLTVL.

This clonotype was counted many times. This chain joins TRBV5-1 and TRBJ2-3; TRBD2 matches 9 bases. V was clipped by 6 bases and J by 2 bases; unmatched bases: 4. The length of the CDR3 is 14 residues. Germline lookup yields CDR1 SGHRS and CDR2 YFSETQ. This chain's CDR3 is CASTSGENTDTQYF. For the CDR3, the DNA is TGCGCCAGCACTAGCGGGGAAAACACAGATACGCAGTATTTT. Drawing the rest from reference TRBV5-1 and TRBJ2-3, the complete variable domain is KAGVTQTPRYLIKTRGQQVTLSCSPISGHRSVSWYQQTPGQGLQFLFEYFSETQRNKGNFPGRFSGRQFSNSRSEMNVSTLELGDSALYLCASTSGENTDTQYFGPGTRLTVL.

This clonotype was counted many times. This sequence joins TRBV20-1 and TRBJ2-3; 8 positions agree with TRBD2. Germline-derived CDR1 and CDR2 are DFQATT and SNEGSKA (reference sequence). After removal of 6 bases from V and 0 bases from J, the junction contained 8 bases not matched to a gene. This CDR3 spans 15 amino acids. The CDR3 spells CSAILAGRSTDTQYF. In DNA form, the CDR3 reads TGCAGTGCGATATTAGCGGGACGTAGCACAGATACGCAGTATTTT.

In its sample, this clonotype was seen many times. This chain connects TRBV7-9 to TRBJ2-7; unclear D gene. This CDR3 comprises 14 residues. The germline CDR1 and CDR2 sequences are SEHNR and FQNEAQ (reference sequence). Trimming removed 1 base at V and 0 bases at J, with 7 bases between. CDR3 loop: CASSLVGNSYEQYF. Here the CDR3 DNA reads TGTGCCAGCAGCTTAGTGGGGAACTCCTACGAGCAGTACTTC.

This clonotype was observed at least ten times. The chain has TRBV3-1 and TRBJ2-3, with TRBD2 matching 8 bases. The junction had 9 bases not matched to a gene; V was cut back by 3 bases and J by 7 bases. The CDR3 runs to 15 residues. Germline values: CDR1 LGHDT, CDR2 YNNKEL (reference sequence). The CDR3 bases are TGTGCCAGCAGCCAGCGGGGGGTCCCGATAAATACGCAGTATTTT. It encodes CASSQRGVPINTQYF.

This clonotype was recorded many times. The rearrangement uses TRBV7-8 and TRBJ1-6; D not resolved. The CDR3 is made up of 15 amino acids. Trimming shortened V by 2 bases and J by 10 bases, and 15 bases separated the two germline ends. Per germline, CDR1 SGHVS and CDR2 FQNEAQ. CDR3 DNA sequence: TGTGCCAGCAGCTTAAGGGTGGCGGGGAGCTCACCCCTCCACTTT. Protein: CASSLRVAGSSPLHF.

This clonotype has just a few counts. The rearrangement uses TRBV6-5 and TRBJ2-7; 7 bases agree with TRBD1. Trimming cost V 6 bases and J 0 bases; bases outside gene matches: 5. CDR3 length: 14 amino acids. Germline CDR1 MNHEY, CDR2 SVGAGI. The CDR3 DNA is TGTGCCAGCAGCTTTGACAGGGACTCCTACGAGCAGTACTTC. Protein sequence: CASSFDRDSYEQYF.

The table lists this clonotype with a few counts. The junction does not match germline at one end; this may be a read error. The V and J genes are TRBV6-2 or TRBV6-3 and TRBJ2-5; unclear D gene. The CDR3 extends over 12 amino acids. Germline V CDR1 and CDR2: MNHEY, SVGEGT. The CDR3 DNA reads as TGTGCCAGCAGCCAGGCCCAAGGGACCCAGTACTTC. The encoded protein is CASSQAQGTQYF.

This clonotype was detected ten times or more. CDR3 sequence reads: CASSLGLALRDTQYF. The DNA of the CDR3 is TGTGCCAGCAGTTTGGGACTAGCGTTAAGAGATACGCAGTATTTT. This chain uses TRBV12-3 or TRBV12-4 with TRBJ2-3; 10 bases are shared with TRBD2. The CDR3 has 15 residues. After removal of 3 bases from V and 5 bases from J, the junction contained 5 bases not matched to a gene.